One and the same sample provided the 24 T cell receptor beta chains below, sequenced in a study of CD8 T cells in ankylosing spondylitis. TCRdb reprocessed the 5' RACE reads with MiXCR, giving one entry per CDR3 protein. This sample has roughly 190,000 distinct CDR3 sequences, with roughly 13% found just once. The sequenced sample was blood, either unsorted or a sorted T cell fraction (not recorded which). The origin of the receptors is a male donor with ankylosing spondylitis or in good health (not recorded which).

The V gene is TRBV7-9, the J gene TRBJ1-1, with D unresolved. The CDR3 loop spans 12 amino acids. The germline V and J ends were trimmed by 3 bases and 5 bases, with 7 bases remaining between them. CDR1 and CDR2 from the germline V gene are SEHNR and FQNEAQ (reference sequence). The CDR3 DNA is TGTGCCAGCAGCTTTGAGGCGACTGAAGCTTTCTTT. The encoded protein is CASSFEATEAFF.

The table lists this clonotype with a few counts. This CDR3 is CSAVSGDSSYEQYF. The CDR3 DNA reads TGCAGTGCTGTTAGCGGGGACAGCTCCTACGAGCAGTACTTC. The chain has TRBV20-1 and TRBJ2-7; a weak D match, TRBD2 (8 bases). CDR1 is DFQATT and CDR2 is SNEGSKA in the germline V gene (reference sequence). The CDR3 consists of 14 residues. V lost 5 bases and J 0 bases, leaving 14 bases between the germline ends.

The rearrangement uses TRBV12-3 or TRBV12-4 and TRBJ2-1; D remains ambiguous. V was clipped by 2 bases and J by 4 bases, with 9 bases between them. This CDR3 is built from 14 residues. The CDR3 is CASSLQNKYNEQFF. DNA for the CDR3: TGTGCCAGCAGTTTACAAAACAAGTACAATGAGCAGTTCTTC.

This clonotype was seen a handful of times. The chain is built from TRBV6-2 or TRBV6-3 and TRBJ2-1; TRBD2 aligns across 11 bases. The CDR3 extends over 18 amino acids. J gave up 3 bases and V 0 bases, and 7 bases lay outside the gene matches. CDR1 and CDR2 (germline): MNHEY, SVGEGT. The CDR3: CASSYSPTSGSRYNEQFF. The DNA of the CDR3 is TGTGCCAGCAGTTACTCCCCAACTAGCGGGAGTCGCTACAATGAGCAGTTCTTC.

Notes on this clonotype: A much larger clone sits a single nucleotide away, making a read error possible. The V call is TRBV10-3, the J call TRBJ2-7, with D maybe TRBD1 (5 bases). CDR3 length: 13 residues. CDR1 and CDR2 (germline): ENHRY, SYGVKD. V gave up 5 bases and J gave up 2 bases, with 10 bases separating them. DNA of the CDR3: TGTGCCATCAGTCCGGACAATACCTACGAGCAGTACTTC. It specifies CAISPDNTYEQYF.

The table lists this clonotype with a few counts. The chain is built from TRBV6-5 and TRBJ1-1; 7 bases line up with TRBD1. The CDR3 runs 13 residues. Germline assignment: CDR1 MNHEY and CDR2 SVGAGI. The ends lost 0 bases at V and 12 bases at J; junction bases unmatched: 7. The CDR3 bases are TGTGCCAGCAGTTACTCCCGGACAGGTGGACCTTTCTTT. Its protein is CASSYSRTGGPFF.

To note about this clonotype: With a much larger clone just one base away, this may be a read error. CDR3 in DNA: TGTGCCAGCAGTTTCGGAGCGACCCAGTACTTC. It encodes CASSFGATQYF. The chain employs TRBV12-3 or TRBV12-4 and TRBJ2-5, with D unclear. V dropped 3 bases and J dropped 7 bases, with 6 bases sitting between them. The CDR3 has 11 residues.

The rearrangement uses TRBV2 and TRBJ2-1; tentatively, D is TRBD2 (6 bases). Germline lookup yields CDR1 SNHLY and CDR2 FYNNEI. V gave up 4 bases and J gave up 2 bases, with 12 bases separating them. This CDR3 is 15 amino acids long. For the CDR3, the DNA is TGTGCCAGCAGTGGGGGGGTCCTCCCCTACAATGAGCAGTTCTTC. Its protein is CASSGGVLPYNEQFF.

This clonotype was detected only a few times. CDR3 protein: CASSQVPGQGQETQYF. DNA of the CDR3: TGCGCCAGCAGCCAAGTCCCTGGACAGGGACAAGAGACCCAGTACTTC. V gene TRBV4-1 combines with J gene TRBJ2-5; 8 bases fit TRBD1. The CDR3 length is 16 residues. Trimming at V came to 1 base and at J to 2 bases, leaving 6 bases not matched to a gene. Germline V gene sequence: CDR1 MGHRA, CDR2 YSYEKL.

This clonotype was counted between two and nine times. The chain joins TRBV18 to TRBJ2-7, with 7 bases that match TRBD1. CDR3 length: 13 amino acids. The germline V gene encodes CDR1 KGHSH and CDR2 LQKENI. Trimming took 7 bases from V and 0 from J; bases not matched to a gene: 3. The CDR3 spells CASWGTDSYEQYF. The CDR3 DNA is TGTGCCAGCTGGGGGACAGACTCCTACGAGCAGTACTTC.

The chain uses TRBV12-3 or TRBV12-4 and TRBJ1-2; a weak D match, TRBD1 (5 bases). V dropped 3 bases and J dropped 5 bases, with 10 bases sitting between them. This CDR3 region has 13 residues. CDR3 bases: TGTGCCAGCAGTTTCCCAGGGCGGTATGGCTACACCTTC. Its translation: CASSFPGRYGYTF.

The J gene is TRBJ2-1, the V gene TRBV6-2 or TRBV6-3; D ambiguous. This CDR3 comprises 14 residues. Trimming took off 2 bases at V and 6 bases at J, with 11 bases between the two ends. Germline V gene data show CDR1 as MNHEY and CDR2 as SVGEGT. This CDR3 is CASSYVVYRNEQFF. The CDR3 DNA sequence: TGTGCCAGCAGTTACGTGGTTTACCGCAATGAGCAGTTCTTC.

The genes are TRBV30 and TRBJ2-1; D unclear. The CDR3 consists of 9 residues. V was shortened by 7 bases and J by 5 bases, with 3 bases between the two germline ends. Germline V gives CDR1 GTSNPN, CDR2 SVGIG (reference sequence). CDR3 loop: CALNNEQFF. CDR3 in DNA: TGTGCCTTAAACAATGAGCAGTTCTTC.

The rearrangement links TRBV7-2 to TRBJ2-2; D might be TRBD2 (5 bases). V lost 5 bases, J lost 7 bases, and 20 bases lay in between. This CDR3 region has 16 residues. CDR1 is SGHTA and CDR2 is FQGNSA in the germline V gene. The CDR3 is CASSPPIGGKVGELFF. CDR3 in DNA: TGTGCCAGCAGCCCTCCCATCGGAGGAAAGGTCGGGGAGCTGTTTTTT.

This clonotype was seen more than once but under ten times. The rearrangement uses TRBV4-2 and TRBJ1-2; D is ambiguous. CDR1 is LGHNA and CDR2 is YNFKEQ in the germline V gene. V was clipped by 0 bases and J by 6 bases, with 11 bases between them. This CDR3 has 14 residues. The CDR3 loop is CASSQETQINGYTF. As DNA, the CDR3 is TGTGCCAGCAGCCAAGAAACACAGATTAATGGCTACACCTTC.

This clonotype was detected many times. CDR3 residues: CATSRDRVYEQYF. For the CDR3, the DNA is TGTGCCACCAGCAGGGACAGGGTCTACGAGCAGTACTTC. The chain has TRBV15 and TRBJ2-7; 8 bases line up with TRBD1. The ends lost 3 bases at V and 3 bases at J; junction bases unmatched: 1. The germline gives CDR1 LNHNV, CDR2 YYDKDF (reference sequence). The CDR3 runs 13 residues.

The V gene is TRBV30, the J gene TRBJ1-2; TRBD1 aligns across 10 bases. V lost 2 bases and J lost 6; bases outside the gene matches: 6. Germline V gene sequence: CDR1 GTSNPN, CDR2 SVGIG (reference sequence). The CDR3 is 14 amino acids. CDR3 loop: CAWSPGQGIDGYTF. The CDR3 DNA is TGTGCCTGGAGTCCGGGACAGGGGATTGATGGCTACACCTTC.

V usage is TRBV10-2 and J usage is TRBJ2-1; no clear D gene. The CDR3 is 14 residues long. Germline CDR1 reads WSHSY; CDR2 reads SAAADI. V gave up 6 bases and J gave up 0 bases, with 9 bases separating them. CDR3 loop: CASSNEYSYNEQFF. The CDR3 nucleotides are TGCGCCAGCAGCAATGAATACTCCTACAATGAGCAGTTCTTC.

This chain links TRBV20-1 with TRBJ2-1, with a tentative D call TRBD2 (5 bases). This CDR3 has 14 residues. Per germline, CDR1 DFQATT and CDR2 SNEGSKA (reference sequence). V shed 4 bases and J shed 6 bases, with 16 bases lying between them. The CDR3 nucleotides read TGCAGTGCTAAGCGGCCCTCCGGGCTCAATGAGCAGTTCTTC. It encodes CSAKRPSGLNEQFF.

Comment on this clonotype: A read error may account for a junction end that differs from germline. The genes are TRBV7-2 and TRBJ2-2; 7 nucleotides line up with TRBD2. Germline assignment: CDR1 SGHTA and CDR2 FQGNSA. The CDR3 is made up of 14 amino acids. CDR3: CASSLMGGFGELLF. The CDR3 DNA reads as TGTGCCAGCAGCCTAATGGGAGGGTTCGGGGAGCTGCTTTTT.

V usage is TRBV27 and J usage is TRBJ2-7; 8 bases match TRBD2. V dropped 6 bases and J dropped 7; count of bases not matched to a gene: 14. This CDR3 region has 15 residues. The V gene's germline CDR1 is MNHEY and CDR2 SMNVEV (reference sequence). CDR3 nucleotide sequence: TGTGCCAGCAGCCCGAGCGGGAGCCCCGAAGGTGAGCAGTACTTC. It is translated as CASSPSGSPEGEQYF.

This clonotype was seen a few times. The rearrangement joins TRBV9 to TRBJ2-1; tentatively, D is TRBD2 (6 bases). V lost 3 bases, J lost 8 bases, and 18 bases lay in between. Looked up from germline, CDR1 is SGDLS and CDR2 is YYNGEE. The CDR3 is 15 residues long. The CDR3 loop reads CASSAGLFAGDEQFF. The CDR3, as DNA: TGTGCCAGCAGCGCGGGACTGTTTGCCGGGGATGAGCAGTTCTTC.

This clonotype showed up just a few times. The CDR3 region has the DNA TGTGCCAGCAGCCCTACGGGACAGGGGGGCGAGCAGTACTTC. Its protein product is CASSPTGQGGEQYF. This chain uses TRBV7-9 with TRBJ2-7; TRBD1 matches 11 bases. Germline CDR1 and CDR2: SEHNR and FQNEAQ (reference sequence). J gave up 6 bases and V 5 bases, and 6 bases lay outside the gene matches. The CDR3 consists of 14 residues. The full variable domain, rest sourced from reference TRBV7-9 and TRBJ2-7, is DTGVSQNPRHKITKRGQNVTFRCDPISEHNRLYWYRQTLGQGPEFLTYFQNEAQLEKSRLLSDRFSAERPKGSFSTLEIQRTEQGDSAMYLCASSPTGQGGEQYFGPGTRLTVT.

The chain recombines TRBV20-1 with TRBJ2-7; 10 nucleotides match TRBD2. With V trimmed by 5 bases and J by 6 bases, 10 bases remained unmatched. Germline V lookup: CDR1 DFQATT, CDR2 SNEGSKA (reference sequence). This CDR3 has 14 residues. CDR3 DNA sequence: TGCAGTGCTCAGGGGGGCCTAGCGGGAGTCGAGCAGTACTTC. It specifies CSAQGGLAGVEQYF.